The sequence of this T cell receptor beta chain was determined in a study of blood T cell repertoires in COVID-19. The CDR3 runs to 16 residues. Germline V gene lookup returns CDR1 MDHEN and CDR2 SYDVKM. Trimming pared 4 bases from V and 0 bases from J, leaving 15 bases between. Data came from immunoSEQ multiplex PCR; TCRdb stores just in-frame clones and leaves some out. The data show under 300,000 clones, with around 82% seen just once and approximately 4.9% held by the top ten. This clonotype originated in a woman aged 80 or over with active or convalescent COVID-19. The specimen was peripheral blood. J is TRBJ1-1 and V is TRBV28; D uncertain. This CDR3 is CASSSPSRLMNTEAFF. In DNA form, the CDR3 reads TGTGCCAGCAGTTCCCCTTCTCGGTTAATGAACACTGAAGCTTTCTTT. Full variable domain (remainder filled in from reference TRBV28 and TRBJ1-1): DVKVTQSSRYLVKRTGEKVFLECVQDMDHENMFWYRQDPGLGLRLIYFSYDVKMKEKGDIPEGYSVSREKKERFSLILESASTNQTSMYLCASSSPSRLMNTEAFFGQGTRLTVV.